One sample yielded the 14 T cell receptor beta chains listed below, sequenced in a study of blood T cell repertoires in COVID-19. Produced via immunoSEQ multiplex PCR; TCRdb's table is partial and in-frame only. The table has about 30,000 clones, around 84% seen once. The specimen sequenced was peripheral blood. All receptors derive from a man in his 70s with acute or convalescent COVID-19.

This clone was counted a few times. This chain joins TRBV7-9 and TRBJ2-7, with a tentative D call TRBD1 (6 bases). Trimming removed 5 bases at V and 6 bases at J, with 14 bases between. In germline, CDR1 is SEHNR, CDR2 FQNEAQ (reference sequence). The CDR3 is 13 amino acids. The CDR3 DNA sequence: TGTGCCAGCAGCCCGACAGGAAGATTCGAGCAGTACTTC. Its protein product is CASSPTGRFEQYF.

This rearrangement joins TRBV18 to TRBJ2-5; unclear D gene. CDR1 is KGHSH, CDR2 LQKENI, per germline. The CDR3 contains 14 residues. V lost 0 bases and J lost 7, with 12 bases in between. In DNA form, the CDR3 reads TGTGCCAGCTCACCACCGGCGGCCCCCGGGACCCAGTACTTC. The encoded protein is CASSPPAAPGTQYF.

The CDR3 sequence is CASSPRTANTEAFF. The CDR3 coding sequence is TGTGCCAGCAGCCCCCGGACAGCGAACACTGAAGCTTTCTTT. The chain uses TRBV11-2 and TRBJ1-1; D possibly corresponds to TRBD1 (6 bases). Trimming cost V 5 bases and J 1 base, with 11 bases left between them. The CDR3 loop spans 14 amino acids. Germline V gene data show CDR1 as SGHAT and CDR2 as FQNNGV.

The chain carries TRBV6-2 or TRBV6-3 and TRBJ2-7; 9 nucleotides match TRBD2. The CDR3 has 15 residues. Germline loops: CDR1 MNHEY, CDR2 SVGEGT. The J segment lost 1 base and the V segment lost 2 bases, leaving 3 bases of the junction unmatched. In nucleotides, the CDR3 is TGTGCCAGCAGTTACATCCTAGCGGGATCCTACGAGCAGTACTTC. Translating it yields CASSYILAGSYEQYF.

The V call is TRBV25-1, the J call TRBJ1-5, with D possibly being TRBD1 (5 bases). Trimming removed 4 bases from V and 5 bases from J, with 12 bases in between. The germline V gene has CDR1 MGHDK and CDR2 SYGVNS. The length of the CDR3 is 14 residues. This chain's CDR3 is CASSGDSLDQPQHF. The CDR3 coding sequence is TGTGCCAGCAGTGGCGACAGTCTGGATCAGCCCCAGCATTTT.

The V call is TRBV10-1, the J call TRBJ2-3, with D hard to call. Looked up from germline, CDR1 is WNHNN and CDR2 is SYGVQD (reference sequence). V shed 3 bases and J shed 1 base, with 11 bases lying between them. The CDR3 length is 15 residues. This chain's CDR3 is CASSEGDPRTDTQYF. CDR3 coding DNA: TGCGCCAGCAGTGAAGGAGACCCTCGCACAGATACGCAGTATTTT.

This chain uses TRBV18 with TRBJ1-1, with D maybe TRBD1 (6 bases). Trimming left V 3 bases short and J 4 bases short, with 18 bases between. This CDR3 comprises 16 residues. CDR1 and CDR2 from the germline V gene are KGHSH and LQKENI. CDR3 protein: CASSPLEKGEGTEAFF. The CDR3 bases are TGTGCCAGCTCACCCCTAGAGAAGGGGGAGGGCACTGAAGCTTTCTTT.

The V gene is TRBV5-4, the J gene TRBJ2-5; 10 positions agree with TRBD1. The CDR3 covers 15 residues. From germline, CDR1 is SGHNT and CDR2 YYREEE (reference sequence). V trimming: 0 bases; J trimming: 6 bases; junction bases outside the gene matches: 5. The DNA of the CDR3 is TGTGCCAGCAGCTTGGCCGGGACAGGGGAGAAGACCCAGTACTTC. Its translation: CASSLAGTGEKTQYF.

The chain couples TRBV3-1 (or the pseudogene TRBV3-2) to TRBJ1-1; TRBD1 aligns across 9 bases. Germline V gene lookup returns CDR1 LGHDT and CDR2 YNNKEL (reference sequence). After removal of 1 base from V and 6 bases from J, the junction contained 6 bases not matched to a gene. CDR3 length equals 15 residues. Written as DNA, the CDR3 is TGTGCCAGCAGCCAAGGGACAGGGGAAGGCCCTGAAGCTTTCTTT. This codes for CASSQGTGEGPEAFF.

The chain is built from TRBV5-1 and TRBJ1-1; 9 bases are a match to TRBD1. Germline CDR1 reads SGHRS; CDR2 reads YFSETQ. The CDR3 sequence is 15 residues long. Germline trimming cut 4 bases from V and 4 bases from J; bases unmatched to any gene: 8. CDR3 DNA sequence: TGCGCCAGCAGCAAACGGACAGGGGAGGTCACTGAAGCTTTCTTT. The encoded protein is CASSKRTGEVTEAFF. Using reference TRBV5-1 and TRBJ1-1 for the parts outside the CDR3, the full variable domain is KAGVTQTPRYLIKTRGQQVTLSCSPISGHRSVSWYQQTPGQGLQFLFEYFSETQRNKGNFPGRFSGRQFSNSRSEMNVSTLELGDSALYLCASSKRTGEVTEAFFGQGTRLTVV.

This clone was seen once. The rearrangement links TRBV7-3 to TRBJ2-1; D remains ambiguous. Trimming removed 0 bases from V and 6 bases from J, with 6 bases in between. The germline CDR1 and CDR2 sequences are SGHTA and FQGTGA. The CDR3 is made up of 13 amino acids. This CDR3 reads CASSLTESNEQFF. The DNA of the CDR3 is TGTGCCAGCAGCTTAACGGAGAGCAATGAGCAGTTCTTC.

The rearrangement joins TRBV6-4 to TRBJ2-1; weak D call: TRBD2 (6 bases). The CDR3 length is 15 residues. The V gene's germline CDR1 is MRHNA and CDR2 SNTAGT. Trimming cost V 5 bases and J 8 bases, with 19 bases left between them. The CDR3 region is CASSLTSGVPDEQFF. As DNA, the CDR3 is TGTGCCAGCAGTCTTACTTCGGGGGTTCCCGATGAGCAGTTCTTC.

This chain uses TRBV30 with TRBJ1-1, with TRBD1 identical over 7 bases. Germline loops: CDR1 GTSNPN, CDR2 SVGIG (reference sequence). The CDR3 runs to 12 residues. V gave up 2 bases and J gave up 5 bases; unmatched junction bases: 2. In DNA form, the CDR3 reads TGTGCCTGGAGTACAGGGGAAACTGAAGCTTTCTTT. Translated, it gives CAWSTGETEAFF.

The V and J genes are TRBV7-9 and TRBJ2-7; possible D gene TRBD1, 6 bases. The CDR3 sequence is 15 residues long. From germline, CDR1 is SEHNR and CDR2 FQNEAQ (reference sequence). The germline V and J ends were trimmed by 2 bases and 5 bases, with 16 bases remaining between them. The CDR3 is CASSLTGTIGDEQYF. DNA of the CDR3: TGTGCCAGCAGCTTAACCGGGACAATAGGTGACGAGCAGTACTTC. Full variable domain (outside the CDR3, taken from reference TRBV7-9 and TRBJ2-7): DTGVSQNPRHKITKRGQNVTFRCDPISEHNRLYWYRQTLGQGPEFLTYFQNEAQLEKSRLLSDRFSAERPKGSFSTLEIQRTEQGDSAMYLCASSLTGTIGDEQYFGPGTRLTVT.